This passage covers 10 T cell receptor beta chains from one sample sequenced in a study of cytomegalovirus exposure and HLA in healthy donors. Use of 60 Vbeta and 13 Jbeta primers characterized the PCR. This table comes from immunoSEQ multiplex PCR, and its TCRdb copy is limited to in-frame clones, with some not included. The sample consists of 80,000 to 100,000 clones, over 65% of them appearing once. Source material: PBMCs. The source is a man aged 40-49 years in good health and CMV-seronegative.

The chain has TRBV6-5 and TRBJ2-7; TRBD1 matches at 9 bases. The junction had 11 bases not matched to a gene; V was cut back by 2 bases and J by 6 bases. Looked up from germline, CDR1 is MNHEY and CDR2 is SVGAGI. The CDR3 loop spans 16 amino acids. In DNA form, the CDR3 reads TGTGCCAGCAGTTACACACACCGAGGACAGGGGTTCGAGCAGTACTTC. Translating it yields CASSYTHRGQGFEQYF.

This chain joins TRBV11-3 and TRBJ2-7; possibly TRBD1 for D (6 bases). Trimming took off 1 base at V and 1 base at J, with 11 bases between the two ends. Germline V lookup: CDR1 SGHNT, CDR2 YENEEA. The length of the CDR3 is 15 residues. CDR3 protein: CASSLGTANSYEQYF. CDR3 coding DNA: TGTGCCAGCAGCTTAGGGACAGCGAATTCCTACGAGCAGTACTTC.

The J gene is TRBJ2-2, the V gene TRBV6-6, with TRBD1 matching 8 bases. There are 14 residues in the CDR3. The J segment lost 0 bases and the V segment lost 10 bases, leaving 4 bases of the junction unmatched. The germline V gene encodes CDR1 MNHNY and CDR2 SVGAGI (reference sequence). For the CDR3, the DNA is TGTGCCAATCGACAGGGGTCGAACACCGGGGAGCTGTTTTTT. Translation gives CANRQGSNTGELFF.

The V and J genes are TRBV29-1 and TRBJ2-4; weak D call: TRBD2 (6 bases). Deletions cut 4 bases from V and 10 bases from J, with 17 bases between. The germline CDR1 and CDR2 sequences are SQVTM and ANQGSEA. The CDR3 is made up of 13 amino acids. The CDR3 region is CSVGGARGNIQYF. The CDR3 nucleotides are TGCAGCGTTGGAGGGGCACGGGGGAATATTCAGTACTTC.

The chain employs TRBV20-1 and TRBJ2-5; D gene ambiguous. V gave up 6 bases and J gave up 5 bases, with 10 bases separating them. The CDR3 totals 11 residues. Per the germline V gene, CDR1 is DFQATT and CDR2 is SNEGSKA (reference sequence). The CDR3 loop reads CSAKQFETQYF. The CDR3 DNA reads TGCAGTGCAAAACAGTTCGAGACCCAGTACTTC.

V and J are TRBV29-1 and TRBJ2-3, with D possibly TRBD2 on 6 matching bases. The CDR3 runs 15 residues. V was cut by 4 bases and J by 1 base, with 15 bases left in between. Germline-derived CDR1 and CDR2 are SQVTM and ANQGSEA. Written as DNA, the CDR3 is TGCAGCGTTGGTGGGGGGAGAGGTCGCACAGATACGCAGTATTTT. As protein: CSVGGGRGRTDTQYF.

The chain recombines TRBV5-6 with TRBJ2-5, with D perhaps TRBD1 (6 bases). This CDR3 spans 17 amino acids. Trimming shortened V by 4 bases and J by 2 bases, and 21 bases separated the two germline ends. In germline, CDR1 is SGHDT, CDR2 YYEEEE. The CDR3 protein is CASSPPADRPNQETQYF. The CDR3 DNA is TGTGCCAGCAGCCCCCCCGCCGACAGGCCTAATCAAGAGACCCAGTACTTC.

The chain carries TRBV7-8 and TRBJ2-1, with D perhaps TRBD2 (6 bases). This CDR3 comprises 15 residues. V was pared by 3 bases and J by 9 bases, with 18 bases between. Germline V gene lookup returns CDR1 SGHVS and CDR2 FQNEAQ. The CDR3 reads CASSFTSQGVGEQFF. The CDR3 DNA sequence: TGTGCCAGCAGCTTTACTAGCCAGGGAGTCGGTGAGCAGTTCTTC. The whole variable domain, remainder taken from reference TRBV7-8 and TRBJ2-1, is GAGVSQSPRYKVAKRGQDVALRCDPISGHVSLFWYQQALGQGPEFLTYFQNEAQLDKSGLPSDRFFAERPEGSVSTLKIQRTQQEDSAVYLCASSFTSQGVGEQFFGPGTRLTVL.

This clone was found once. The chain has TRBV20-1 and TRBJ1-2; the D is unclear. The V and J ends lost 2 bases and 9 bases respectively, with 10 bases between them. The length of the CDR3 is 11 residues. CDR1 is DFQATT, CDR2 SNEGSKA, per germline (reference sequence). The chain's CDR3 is CSARTVESYTF. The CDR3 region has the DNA TGCAGTGCTAGAACAGTCGAGAGCTACACCTTC.

This CDR3 reads CAIGGTLKGNEKLFF. Here the CDR3 DNA reads TGTGCCATCGGCGGTACTTTGAAAGGTAATGAAAAACTGTTTTTT. V is TRBV10-3 and J is TRBJ1-4; the D is unclear. Germline lookup yields CDR1 ENHRY and CDR2 SYGVKD. The CDR3 totals 15 residues. V lost 8 bases, J lost 4 bases, and 17 bases lay in between.